This is a list of T cell receptor beta chains from one sample in a study of glioma-infiltrating T cells after dendritic cell vaccination. TCRdb's table, derived via immunoSEQ multiplex PCR, lists solely in-frame clones and lacks some. The repertoire holds around 92,000 clones, with approximately 80% as singletons. Sequences were derived from blood, sampled after dendritic cell vaccination. The receptors originated from a human donor with glioblastoma. Each CDR3 is given with its conserved first and last residue. The D gene is left open where the match is weak. Expanded clones are given a class, and other clones once, few, many or no size at all.

TRBV7-8	TRBJ1-1	-	-	CASSPHFWRNTEAFF	TGTGCCAGCAGCCCTCACTTTTGGAGAAACACTGAAGCTTTCTTT
TRBV9	TRBJ1-1	-	-	CASSVGPAGFTEAFF	TGTGCCAGCAGCGTAGGACCGGCGGGGTTCACTGAAGCTTTCTTT
TRBV30	TRBJ1-1	once	-	CAWSVSLGRGSGAFF	TGTGCCTGGAGTGTTTCCCTCGGGAGGGGGTCAGGAGCTTTCTTT
TRBV6-1	TRBJ2-1	-	TRBD2	CASSDSLAGGSQQFF	TGTGCCAGCAGTGACAGTCTAGCGGGAGGTTCGCAGCAGTTCTTC
TRBV6-4	TRBJ1-1	once	-	CASSATLNTEAFF	TGTGCCAGCAGCGCGACACTGAACACTGAGGCTTTCTTT
TRBV30	TRBJ2-6	-	TRBD1	CAWGQGASGANVLTF	TGTGCCTGGGGACAGGGGGCGTCTGGGGCCAACGTCCTGACTTTC
TRBV4-1	TRBJ2-1	once	TRBD2	CASSQEGSGRAANEQFF	TGCGCCAGCAGCCAAGAAGGCAGCGGGAGGGCCGCCAATGAGCAGTTCTTC
TRBV27	TRBJ1-1	-	-	CASSLEGRNTEAFF	TGTGCCAGCAGTTTAGAGGGAAGGAACACTGAAGCTTTCTTT
TRBV27	TRBJ1-1	-	-	CASSLSTLGNTEAFF	TGTGCCAGCAGTTTATCGACTCTGGGGAACACTGAAGCTTTCTTT
TRBV6-1	TRBJ1-2	-	-	CASSSGSGSERGYTF	TGTGCCAGCTCCTCCGGATCGGGGAGCGAACGGGGCTACACCTTC
TRBV4-2	TRBJ1-1	few	TRBD1	CASSSGGTGDTEAFF	TGTGCCAGCAGCTCCGGCGGGACAGGGGACACTGAAGCTTTCTTT
TRBV7-9	TRBJ1-2	few	-	CASRRTQGSYGYTF	TGTGCCAGCAGACGAACCCAGGGGAGCTATGGCTACACCTTC
TRBV5-1	TRBJ1-4	-	TRBD1	CASSGQTNEKLFF	TGCGCCAGCTCGGGACAGACGAATGAAAAACTGTTTTTT
TRBV6-5	TRBJ2-7	few	TRBD2	CASTTSGTIYEQYF	TGTGCCAGCACCACCAGCGGGACCATCTACGAGCAGTACTTC
TRBV28	TRBJ2-1	-	-	CASIRGAGNEQFF	TGTGCCAGCATCCGGGGGGCGGGCAATGAGCAGTTCTTC
TRBV15	TRBJ1-4	once	-	CATSRDLGGFATNEKLFF	TGTGCCACCAGCAGAGATTTGGGGGGTTTTGCAACTAATGAAAAACTGTTTTTT
TRBV2	TRBJ1-5	-	TRBD1	CASNPQGEGNQPQHF	TGTGCCAGCAACCCTCAGGGGGAAGGCAATCAGCCCCAGCATTTT
TRBV5-1	TRBJ2-1	-	TRBD2	CASSSGLAGAGWYNEQFF	TGCGCCAGCAGCTCGGGACTAGCGGGAGCGGGATGGTACAATGAGCAGTTCTTC
TRBV28	TRBJ2-7	-	TRBD2	CASSSQREVGYGQYF	TGTGCCAGCAGTTCCCAGCGGGAGGTGGGGTATGGGCAGTACTTC
TRBV5-1	TRBJ2-3	-	-	CASSLAGRRTDTQYF	TGCGCCAGCAGCTTGGCCGGCAGGCGCACAGATACGCAGTATTTT
TRBV5-1	TRBJ2-3	-	-	CASSFSGSTDTQYF	TGCGCCAGCAGCTTCTCAGGGAGCACAGATACGCAGTATTTT
TRBV27	TRBJ2-1	once	-	CASSPQGKGSYNEQFF	TGTGCCAGCAGTCCACAGGGAAAGGGCTCCTACAATGAGCAGTTCTTC
TRBV28	TRBJ2-3	-	-	CASSFPRTTSTDTQYF	TGTGCCAGCAGTTTCCCCAGGACAACTAGCACAGATACGCAGTATTTT
TRBV19	TRBJ1-1	-	-	CASSIWGLDTEAFF	TGTGCCAGTAGTATATGGGGGCTGGACACTGAAGCTTTCTTT
TRBV18	TRBJ2-5	once	-	CASSPRDIQETQYF	TGTGCCAGCTCACCACGGGACATACAAGAGACCCAGTACTTC
TRBV27	TRBJ1-5	-	TRBD1	CASRTTGTGFSNQPQHF	TGTGCCAGCAGAACAACCGGGACAGGGTTTAGCAATCAGCCCCAGCATTTT
TRBV27	TRBJ2-5	-	-	CASSLMVSGETQYF	TGTGCCAGCAGTTTAATGGTCTCGGGAGAGACCCAGTACTTC
TRBV5-6	TRBJ1-2	-	-	CASSPWNRVWVGGYTF	TGTGCCAGCAGCCCCTGGAACAGGGTTTGGGTTGGTGGCTACACCTTC
TRBV19	TRBJ2-1	-	-	CASSITGWSYNEQFF	TGTGCCAGTAGTATTACAGGGTGGTCCTACAATGAGCAGTTCTTC
TRBV4-1	TRBJ2-2	-	-	CASSQDGIRTANTGELFF	TGCGCCAGCAGCCAAGATGGGATTAGGACAGCGAACACCGGGGAGCTGTTTTTT
TRBV2	TRBJ1-2	-	TRBD1	CASSSTGDYGYTF	TGTGCCAGCAGTTCCACAGGGGACTATGGCTACACCTTC
TRBV10-3	TRBJ1-1	-	-	CAIRSWNTEAFF	TGTGCCATCAGGTCCTGGAACACTGAAGCTTTCTTT
TRBV30	TRBJ1-2	-	TRBD1	CAWSSTGVNYGYTF	TGTGCCTGGAGTTCCACAGGGGTTAACTATGGCTACACCTTC
TRBV7-6	TRBJ2-5	few	-	CASSRGRQETQYF	TGTGCCAGCAGCCGCGGGCGGCAAGAGACCCAGTACTTC
TRBV6-6	TRBJ2-5	few	-	CASRRVMNSLVAQYF	TGTGCCAGCAGGAGGGTTATGAACAGTCTTGTGGCCCAGTACTTC
TRBV2	TRBJ1-5	-	TRBD1	CASTGTGGNQPQHF	TGTGCCAGCACTGGGACAGGGGGTAATCAGCCCCAGCATTTT
TRBV5-1	TRBJ1-2	-	TRBD1	CASSRDTGQGARWGYTF	TGCGCCAGCAGCCGAGACACTGGACAGGGGGCGCGTTGGGGCTACACCTTC
TRBV12-5	TRBJ2-1	-	TRBD2	CASGLLREGHYEQFF	TGTGCTAGTGGTTTGCTGCGGGAGGGCCACTATGAGCAGTTCTTC
TRBV7-6	TRBJ2-1	-	TRBD1	CASSLNPGQGYNEQFF	TGTGCCAGCAGCTTAAACCCGGGACAGGGGTACAATGAGCAGTTCTTC
TRBV5-1	TRBJ1-2	-	TRBD1	CASSLVLGQSYGYTF	TGCGCCAGCAGCTTGGTTCTGGGACAGTCCTATGGCTACACCTTC
TRBV19	TRBJ1-1	-	TRBD1	CASSIGQGNTEAFF	TGTGCCAGTAGTATAGGACAGGGGAACACTGAAGCTTTCTTT
TRBV2	TRBJ2-2	once	-	CASSPPGRIHTGELFF	TGTGCCAGCAGTCCCCCAGGCAGAATACACACCGGGGAGCTGTTTTTT
TRBV2	TRBJ2-7	few	TRBD2	CASRGGPYEQYF	TGTGCCAGCAGGGGAGGGCCCTACGAGCAGTACTTC
TRBV5-1	TRBJ2-2	-	TRBD2	CAVGGEPGTPGELFF	TGCGCCGTTGGGGGGGAACCTGGGACCCCCGGGGAGCTGTTTTTT
TRBV7-9	TRBJ1-2	once	-	CASSWTANYGYTF	TGTGCCAGCAGCTGGACAGCTAACTATGGCTACACCTTC
TRBV4-1	TRBJ2-3	-	TRBD2	CASSQEGWGTSGAWQYF	TGCGCCAGCAGCCAAGAAGGGTGGGGGACTAGCGGAGCGTGGCAGTATTTT
TRBV6-5	TRBJ2-7	-	TRBD2	CASTAGGLEQYF	TGTGCCAGCACGGCGGGAGGTCTCGAGCAGTACTTC
TRBV7-9	TRBJ1-1	-	TRBD1	CASSLVGQGHTEAFF	TGTGCCAGCAGCTTAGTCGGACAGGGGCACACTGAAGCTTTCTTT
TRBV5-1	TRBJ1-1	-	-	CASSTTGGATEAFF	TGCGCCAGCAGCACGACTGGCGGCGCCACTGAAGCTTTCTTT
TRBV5-6	TRBJ1-1	-	TRBD1	CASSLATGGRAFF	TGTGCCAGCAGCTTGGCCACAGGGGGCCGTGCTTTCTTT
TRBV6-1	TRBJ2-1	-	-	CASSKREGGEQFF	TGTGCCAGCAGTAAGCGGGAAGGGGGTGAGCAGTTCTTC
TRBV10-1	TRBJ2-1	once	-	CASSANRDNEQFF	TGCGCCAGCAGTGCAAATCGCGACAATGAGCAGTTCTTC
TRBV6-1	TRBJ1-5	-	TRBD1	CASSEQGEGPQHF	TGTGCCAGCAGTGAACAGGGGGAAGGGCCCCAGCATTTT
TRBV18	TRBJ2-5	-	-	CASSWGEIETQYF	TGTGCCAGCTCCTGGGGCGAGATAGAGACCCAGTACTTC
TRBV5-6	TRBJ1-1	-	TRBD1	CASSSKRTGLNTEAFF	TGTGCCAGCAGCTCTAAAAGGACAGGGCTGAACACTGAAGCTTTCTTT